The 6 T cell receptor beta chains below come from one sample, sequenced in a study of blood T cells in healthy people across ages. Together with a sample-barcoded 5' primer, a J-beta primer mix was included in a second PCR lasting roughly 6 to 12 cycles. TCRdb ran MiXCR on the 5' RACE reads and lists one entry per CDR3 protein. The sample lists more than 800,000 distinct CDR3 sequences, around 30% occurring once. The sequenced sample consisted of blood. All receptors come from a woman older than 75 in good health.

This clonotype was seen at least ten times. The CDR3 reads CASTTGHATAETQYF. CDR3 coding DNA: TGCGCCAGCACCACGGGACACGCAACCGCAGAGACCCAGTACTTC. The rearrangement joins TRBV5-1 to TRBJ2-5; tentatively, D is TRBD1 (6 bases). The CDR3 is made up of 15 amino acids. Germline-derived CDR1 and CDR2 are SGHRS and YFSETQ. Trimming left V 6 bases short and J 4 bases short, with 19 bases between.

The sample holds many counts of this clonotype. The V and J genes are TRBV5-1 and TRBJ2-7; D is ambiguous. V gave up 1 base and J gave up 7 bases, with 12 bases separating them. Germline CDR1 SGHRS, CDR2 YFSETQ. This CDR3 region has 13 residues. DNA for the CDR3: TGCGCCAGCAGCTTGTTGGCCGGATGGGAGCAGTACTTC. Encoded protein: CASSLLAGWEQYF.

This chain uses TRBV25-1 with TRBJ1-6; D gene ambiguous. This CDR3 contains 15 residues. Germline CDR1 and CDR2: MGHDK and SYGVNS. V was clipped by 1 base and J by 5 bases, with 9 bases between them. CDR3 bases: TGTGCCAGCAGTGAATTCACGGGAGATAATTCACCCCTCCACTTT. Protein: CASSEFTGDNSPLHF.

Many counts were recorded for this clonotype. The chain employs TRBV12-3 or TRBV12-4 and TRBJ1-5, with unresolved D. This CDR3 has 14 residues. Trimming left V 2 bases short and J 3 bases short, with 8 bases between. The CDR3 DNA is TGTGCCAGCAGTTTACGACTGATCAATCAGCCCCAGCATTTT. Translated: CASSLRLINQPQHF.

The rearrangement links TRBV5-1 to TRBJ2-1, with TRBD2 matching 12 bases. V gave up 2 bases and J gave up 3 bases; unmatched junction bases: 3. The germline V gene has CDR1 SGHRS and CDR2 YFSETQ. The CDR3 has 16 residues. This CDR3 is CASSFSSGGVYNEQFF. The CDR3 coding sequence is TGCGCCAGCAGCTTCTCTAGCGGGGGGGTCTACAATGAGCAGTTCTTC.

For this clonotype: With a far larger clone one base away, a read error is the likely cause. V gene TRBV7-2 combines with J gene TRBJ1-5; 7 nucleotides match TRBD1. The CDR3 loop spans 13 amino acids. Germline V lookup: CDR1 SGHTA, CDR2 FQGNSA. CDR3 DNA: TGTGCCGGCAGCTTAGACAGGGATCAGCCCCAGCATTTT. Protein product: CAGSLDRDQPQHF. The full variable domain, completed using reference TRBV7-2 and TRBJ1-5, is GAGVSQSPSNKVTEKGKDVELRCDPISGHTALYWYRQSLGQGLEFLIYFQGNSAPDKSGLPSDRFSAERTGGSVSTLTIQRTQQEDSAVYLCAGSLDRDQPQHFGDGTRLSIL.